These 5 T cell receptor beta chains were sequenced from one sample in a study of shared clonotypes between healthy human individuals. Profiling relied on immunoSEQ multiplex PCR, and the TCRdb table lists in-frame clones only, not all of them. The table shows about 490,000 clones, with 76% occurring only once. Sequencing was carried out using PBMCs. The source of these receptors is a woman between 40 and 55 years old in good health. Some clones in this sample may be carry-over from other donors' samples.

V usage is TRBV4-3 and J usage is TRBJ2-5; TRBD2 aligns across 10 bases. Germline V gene lookup returns CDR1 LGHNA and CDR2 YSLEER. V shed 0 bases and J 4 bases; nucleotides not matched to a gene: 8. CDR3 length equals 17 residues. CDR3 protein: CASSQDWLSGRGETQYF. CDR3 nucleotide sequence: TGCGCCAGCAGCCAAGATTGGTTGAGCGGGAGGGGAGAGACCCAGTACTTC.

This clone is a singleton in its sample. This sequence joins TRBV4-1 and TRBJ2-1; D is uncertain. With 4 bases removed from V and 6 bases from J, the gap between germline ends came to 7 bases. CDR1 and CDR2 from the germline V gene are MGHRA and YSYEKL. The CDR3 has 12 residues. The CDR3 coding sequence is TGCGCCAGCAGCCGAGAAGTCAATGAGCAGTTCTTC. Its protein is CASSREVNEQFF.

The chain is built from TRBV6-5 and TRBJ1-4; D perhaps matches TRBD1 (6 bases). Per germline, CDR1 MNHEY and CDR2 SVGAGI. Trimming removed 4 bases from V and 5 bases from J, with 11 bases in between. The CDR3 contains 14 residues. The CDR3 is CASSSGTPNEKLFF. Written as DNA, the CDR3 is TGTGCCAGCAGTTCCGGGACACCGAATGAAAAACTGTTTTTT.

This clone showed up just a few times. The chain employs TRBV15 and TRBJ1-1; weak D call: TRBD1 (5 bases). This CDR3 spans 13 amino acids. Trimming removed 9 bases at V and 1 base at J, with 12 bases between. Germline V gene lookup returns CDR1 LNHNV and CDR2 YYDKDF (reference sequence). This CDR3 is CATRRGGNTEAFF. CDR3 bases: TGTGCCACAAGGAGGGGAGGGAACACTGAAGCTTTCTTT.

This clone occurred a few times. The V call is TRBV19, the J call TRBJ1-3, with 9 bases matching TRBD1. The CDR3 totals 13 residues. The V gene's germline CDR1 is LNHDA and CDR2 SQIVND (reference sequence). Losses at the gene ends were 5 bases for V and 9 bases for J; bases not matched to a gene: 5. The DNA of the CDR3 is TGTGCCAGTAGTGGACAGGGGCTGCCCACCATATATTTT. Its translation: CASSGQGLPTIYF.